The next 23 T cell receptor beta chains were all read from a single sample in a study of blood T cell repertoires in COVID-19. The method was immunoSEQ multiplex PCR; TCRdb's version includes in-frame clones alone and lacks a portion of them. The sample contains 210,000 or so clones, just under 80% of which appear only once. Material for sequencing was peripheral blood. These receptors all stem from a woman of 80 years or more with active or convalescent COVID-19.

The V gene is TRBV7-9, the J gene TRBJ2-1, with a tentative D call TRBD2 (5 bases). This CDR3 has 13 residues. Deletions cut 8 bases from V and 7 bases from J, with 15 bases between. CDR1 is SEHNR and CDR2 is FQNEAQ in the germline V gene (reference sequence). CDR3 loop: CASDGVLKNEQFF. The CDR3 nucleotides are TGTGCCAGCGACGGGGTCCTCAAGAATGAGCAGTTCTTC.

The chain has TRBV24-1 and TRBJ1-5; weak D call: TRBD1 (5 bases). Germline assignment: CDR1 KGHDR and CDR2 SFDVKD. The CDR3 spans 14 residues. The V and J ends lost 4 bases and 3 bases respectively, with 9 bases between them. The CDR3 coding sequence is TGTGCCACCAGTGAGGTGGGGCCCAATCAGCCCCAGCATTTT. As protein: CATSEVGPNQPQHF.

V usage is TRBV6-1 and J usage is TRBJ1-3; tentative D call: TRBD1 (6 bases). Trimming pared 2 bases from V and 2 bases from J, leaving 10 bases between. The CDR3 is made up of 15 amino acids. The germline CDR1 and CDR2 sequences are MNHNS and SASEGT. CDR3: CASSESGGAGNTIYF. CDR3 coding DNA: TGTGCCAGCAGTGAATCGGGGGGCGCTGGAAACACCATATATTTT.

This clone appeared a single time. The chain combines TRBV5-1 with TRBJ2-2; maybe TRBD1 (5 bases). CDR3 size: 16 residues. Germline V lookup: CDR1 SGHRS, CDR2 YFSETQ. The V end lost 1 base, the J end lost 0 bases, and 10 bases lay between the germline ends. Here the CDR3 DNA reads TGCGCCAGCAGCTTGCAGGGCGGAACGAACACCGGGGAGCTGTTTTTT. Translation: CASSLQGGTNTGELFF.

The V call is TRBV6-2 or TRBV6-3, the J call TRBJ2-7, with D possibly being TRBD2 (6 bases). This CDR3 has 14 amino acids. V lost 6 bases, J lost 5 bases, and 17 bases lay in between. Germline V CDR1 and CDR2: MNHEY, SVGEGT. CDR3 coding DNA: TGTGCCAGCAGCCGCTTTGGGACTCCCGACGAGCAGTACTTC. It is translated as CASSRFGTPDEQYF.

The CDR3 nucleotides are TGTGCCAGTAAGGTGGGCAGCCCGAATTCACCCCTCCACTTT. As protein: CASKVGSPNSPLHF. The chain combines TRBV19 with TRBJ1-6; no definite D call. V gave up 7 bases and J gave up 7 bases, with 14 bases separating them. Germline CDR1 LNHDA, CDR2 SQIVND (reference sequence). The CDR3 is 14 amino acids.

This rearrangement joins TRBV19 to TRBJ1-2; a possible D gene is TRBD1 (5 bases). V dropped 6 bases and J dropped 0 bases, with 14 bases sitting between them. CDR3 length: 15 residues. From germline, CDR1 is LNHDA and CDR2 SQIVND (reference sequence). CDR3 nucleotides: TGTGCCAGTAGAGAAAAGGGGTTACCTAACTATGGCTACACCTTC. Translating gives CASREKGLPNYGYTF.

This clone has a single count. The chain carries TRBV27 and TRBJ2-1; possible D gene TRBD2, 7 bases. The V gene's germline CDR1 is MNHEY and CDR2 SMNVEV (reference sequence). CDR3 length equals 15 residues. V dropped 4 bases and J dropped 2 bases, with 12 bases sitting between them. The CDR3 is CASSSDGGPYNEQFF. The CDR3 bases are TGTGCCAGCAGTTCCGACGGGGGGCCCTACAATGAGCAGTTCTTC.

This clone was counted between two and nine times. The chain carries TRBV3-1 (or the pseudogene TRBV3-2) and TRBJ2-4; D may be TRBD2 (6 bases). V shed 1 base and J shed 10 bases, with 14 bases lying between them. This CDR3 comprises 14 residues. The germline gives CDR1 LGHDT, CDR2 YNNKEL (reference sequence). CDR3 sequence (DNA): TGTGCCAGCAGCCAAGCCGGGGGAGAGGGGATTCAGTACTTC. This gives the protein CASSQAGGEGIQYF.

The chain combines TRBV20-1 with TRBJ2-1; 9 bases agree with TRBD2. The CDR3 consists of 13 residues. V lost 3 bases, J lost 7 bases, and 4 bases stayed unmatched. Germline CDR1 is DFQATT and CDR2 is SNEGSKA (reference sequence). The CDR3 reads CSASPSGGNEQFF. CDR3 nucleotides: TGCAGTGCTAGTCCCAGCGGGGGGAATGAGCAGTTCTTC.

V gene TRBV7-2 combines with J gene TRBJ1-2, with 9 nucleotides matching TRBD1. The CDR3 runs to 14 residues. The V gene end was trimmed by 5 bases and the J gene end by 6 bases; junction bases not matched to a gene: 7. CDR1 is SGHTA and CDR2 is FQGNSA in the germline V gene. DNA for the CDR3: TGTGCCAGCAGCCCGGGACAGGGAAGCGATGGCTACACCTTC. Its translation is CASSPGQGSDGYTF.

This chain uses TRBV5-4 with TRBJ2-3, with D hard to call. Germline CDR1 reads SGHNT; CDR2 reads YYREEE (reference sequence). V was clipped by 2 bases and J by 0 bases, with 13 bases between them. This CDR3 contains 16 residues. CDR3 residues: CASSFFGWASTDTQYF. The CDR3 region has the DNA TGTGCCAGCAGCTTTTTTGGGTGGGCTAGCACAGATACGCAGTATTTT.

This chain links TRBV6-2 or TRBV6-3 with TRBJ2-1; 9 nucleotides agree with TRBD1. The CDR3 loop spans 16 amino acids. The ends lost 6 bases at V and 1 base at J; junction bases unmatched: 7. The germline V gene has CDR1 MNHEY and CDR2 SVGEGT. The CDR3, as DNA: TGTGCCAGCAGCGACTTACAGGGGGCATCCTACAATGAGCAGTTCTTC. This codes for CASSDLQGASYNEQFF.

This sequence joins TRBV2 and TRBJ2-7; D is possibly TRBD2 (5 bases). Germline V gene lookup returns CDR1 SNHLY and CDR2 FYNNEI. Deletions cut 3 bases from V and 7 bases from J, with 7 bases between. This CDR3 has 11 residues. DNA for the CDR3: TGTGCCAGCAGTGACGGAGGAGAGCAGTACTTC. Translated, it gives CASSDGGEQYF.

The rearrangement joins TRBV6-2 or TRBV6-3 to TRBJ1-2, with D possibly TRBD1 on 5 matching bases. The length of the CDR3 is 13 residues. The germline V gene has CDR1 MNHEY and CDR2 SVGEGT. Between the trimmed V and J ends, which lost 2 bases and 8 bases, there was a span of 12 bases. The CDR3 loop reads CASSYKIQGGYTF. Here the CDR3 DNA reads TGTGCCAGCAGTTACAAAATCCAGGGAGGCTACACCTTC.

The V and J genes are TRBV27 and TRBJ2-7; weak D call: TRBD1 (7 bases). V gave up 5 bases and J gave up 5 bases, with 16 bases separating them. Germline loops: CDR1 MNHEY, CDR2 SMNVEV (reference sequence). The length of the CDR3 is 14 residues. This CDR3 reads CASSIQQGRHEQYF. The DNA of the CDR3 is TGTGCCAGCAGTATACAACAGGGGAGGCACGAGCAGTACTTC.

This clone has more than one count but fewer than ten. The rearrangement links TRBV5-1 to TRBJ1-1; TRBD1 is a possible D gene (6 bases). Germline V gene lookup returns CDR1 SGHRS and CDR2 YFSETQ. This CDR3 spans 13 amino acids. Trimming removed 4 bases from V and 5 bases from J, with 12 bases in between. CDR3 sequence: CASSVNRVTEAFF. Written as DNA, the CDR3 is TGCGCCAGCAGCGTCAACAGGGTTACTGAAGCTTTCTTT.

The CDR3: CASSLAGQGNSPLHF. CDR3 DNA: TGTGCCAGCAGTTTGGCGGGACAGGGCAATTCACCCCTCCACTTT. V gene TRBV28 combines with J gene TRBJ1-6, with TRBD1 matching over 9 bases. The CDR3 loop spans 15 amino acids. Germline trimming cut 3 bases from V and 7 bases from J; bases unmatched to any gene: 4. Germline V gene data show CDR1 as MDHEN and CDR2 as SYDVKM.

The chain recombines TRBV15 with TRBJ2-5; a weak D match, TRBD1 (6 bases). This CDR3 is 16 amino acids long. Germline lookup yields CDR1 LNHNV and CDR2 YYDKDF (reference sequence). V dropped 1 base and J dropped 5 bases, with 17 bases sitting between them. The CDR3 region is CATSRGIPPGEETQYF. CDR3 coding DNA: TGTGCCACCAGCAGAGGAATCCCCCCAGGGGAGGAGACCCAGTACTTC. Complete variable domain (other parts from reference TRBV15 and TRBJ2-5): DAMVIQNPRYQVTQFGKPVTLSCSQTLNHNVMYWYQQKSSQAPKLLFHYYDKDFNNEADTPDNFQSRRPNTSFCFLDIRSPGLGDTAMYLCATSRGIPPGEETQYFGPGTRLLVL.

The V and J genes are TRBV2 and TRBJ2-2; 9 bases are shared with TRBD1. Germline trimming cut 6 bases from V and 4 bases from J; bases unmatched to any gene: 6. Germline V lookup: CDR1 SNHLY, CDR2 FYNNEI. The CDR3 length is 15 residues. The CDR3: CASRALQGATGELFF. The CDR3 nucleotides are TGTGCCAGCAGAGCCTTACAGGGGGCCACCGGGGAGCTGTTTTTT.

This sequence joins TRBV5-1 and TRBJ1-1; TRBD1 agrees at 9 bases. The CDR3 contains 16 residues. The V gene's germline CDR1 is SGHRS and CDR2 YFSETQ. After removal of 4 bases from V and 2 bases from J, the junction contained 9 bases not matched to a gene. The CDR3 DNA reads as TGCGCCAGCAGCATAGGACAGGGGTGGGGAAACACTGAAGCTTTCTTT. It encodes CASSIGQGWGNTEAFF.

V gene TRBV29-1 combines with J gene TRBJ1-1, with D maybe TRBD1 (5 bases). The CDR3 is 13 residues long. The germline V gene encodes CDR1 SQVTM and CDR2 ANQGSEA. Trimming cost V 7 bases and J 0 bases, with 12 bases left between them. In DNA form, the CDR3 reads TGCAGCGCTGACAGTTTCATGAACACTGAAGCTTTCTTT. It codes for CSADSFMNTEAFF.

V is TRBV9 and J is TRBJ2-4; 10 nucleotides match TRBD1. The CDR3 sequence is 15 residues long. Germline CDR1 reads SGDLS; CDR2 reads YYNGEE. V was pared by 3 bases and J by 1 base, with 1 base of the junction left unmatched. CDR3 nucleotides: TGTGCCAGCAGCGAGGGACAGGGGGCCAAAAACATTCAGTACTTC. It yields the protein CASSEGQGAKNIQYF.